A single T cell receptor (beta chain) is shown here with its context. These data originate in a study of cytomegalovirus exposure and HLA in healthy donors. Overall study context: Early released data comprised some 85 million unique TCRs from HLA-typed donors.

In the PCR, 60 Vbeta and 13 Jbeta primers were used. The table came from immunoSEQ multiplex PCR; TCRdb's copy has only in-frame clones and leaves some out. Here the sample spans around 200,000 clones, 85% being singletons. Trimming pared 3 bases from V and 3 bases from J, leaving 14 bases between. The CDR3 is 15 amino acids. CDR1 and CDR2 from the germline V gene are LNHNV and YYDKDF (reference sequence). The chain carries TRBV15 and TRBJ1-1; possible D gene TRBD1, 5 bases. Sequencing was carried out using PBMCs. This clonotype was obtained from a woman in her fifties or sixties in good health and CMV-seronegative. The CDR3 DNA is TGTGCCACCAGCAGGGGCCCCCAAGGGGACACTGAAGCTTTCTTT. It translates to CATSRGPQGDTEAFF.